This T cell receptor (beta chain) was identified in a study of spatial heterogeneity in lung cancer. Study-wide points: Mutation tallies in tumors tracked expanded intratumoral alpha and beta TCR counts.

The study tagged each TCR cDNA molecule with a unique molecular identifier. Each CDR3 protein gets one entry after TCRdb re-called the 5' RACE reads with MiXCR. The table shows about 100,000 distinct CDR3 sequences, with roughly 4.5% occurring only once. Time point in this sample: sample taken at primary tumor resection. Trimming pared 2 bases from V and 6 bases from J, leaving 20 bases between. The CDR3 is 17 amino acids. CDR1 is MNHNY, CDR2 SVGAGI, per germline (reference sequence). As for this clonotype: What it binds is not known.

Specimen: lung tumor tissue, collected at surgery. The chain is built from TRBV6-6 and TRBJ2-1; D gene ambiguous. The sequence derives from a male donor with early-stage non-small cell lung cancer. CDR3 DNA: TGTGCCAGCAGTTACCCCCCGGTCGGAGTACTCGCCAATGAGCAGTTCTTC. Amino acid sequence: CASSYPPVGVLANEQFF.